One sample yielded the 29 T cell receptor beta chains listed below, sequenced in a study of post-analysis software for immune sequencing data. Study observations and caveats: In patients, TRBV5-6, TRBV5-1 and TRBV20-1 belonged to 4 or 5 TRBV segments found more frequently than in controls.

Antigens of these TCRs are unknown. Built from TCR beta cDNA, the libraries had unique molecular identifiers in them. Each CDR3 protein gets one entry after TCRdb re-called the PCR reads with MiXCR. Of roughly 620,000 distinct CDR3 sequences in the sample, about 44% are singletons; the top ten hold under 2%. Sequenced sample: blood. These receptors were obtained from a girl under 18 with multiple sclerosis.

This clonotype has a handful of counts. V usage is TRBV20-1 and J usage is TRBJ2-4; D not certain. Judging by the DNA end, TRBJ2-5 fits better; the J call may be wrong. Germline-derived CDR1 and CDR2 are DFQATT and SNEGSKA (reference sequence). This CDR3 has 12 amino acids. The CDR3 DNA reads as TGCAGTGCTAGAGATTTAGGAGAGACCCAGTACTTC. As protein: CSARDLGETQYF.

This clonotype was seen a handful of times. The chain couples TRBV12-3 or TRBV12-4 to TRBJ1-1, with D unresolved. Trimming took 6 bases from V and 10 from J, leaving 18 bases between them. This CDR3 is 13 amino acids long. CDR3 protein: CASSPTWRSGAFF. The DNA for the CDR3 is TGTGCCAGCAGCCCCACCTGGCGCTCGGGAGCTTTCTTT.

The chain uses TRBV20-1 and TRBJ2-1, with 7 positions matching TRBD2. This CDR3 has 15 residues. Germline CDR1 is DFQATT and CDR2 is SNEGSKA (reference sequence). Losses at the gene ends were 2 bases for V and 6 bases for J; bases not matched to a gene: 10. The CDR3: CSARLAGNRANEQFF. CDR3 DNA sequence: TGCAGTGCTAGATTAGCGGGTAATAGGGCCAATGAGCAGTTCTTC.

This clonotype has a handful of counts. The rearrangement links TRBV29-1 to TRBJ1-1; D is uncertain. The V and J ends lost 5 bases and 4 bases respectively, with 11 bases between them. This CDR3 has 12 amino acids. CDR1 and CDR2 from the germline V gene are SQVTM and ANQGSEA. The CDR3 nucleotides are TGCAGCGTTAGGGCGGCGAGCACTGAAGCTTTCTTT. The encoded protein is CSVRAASTEAFF.

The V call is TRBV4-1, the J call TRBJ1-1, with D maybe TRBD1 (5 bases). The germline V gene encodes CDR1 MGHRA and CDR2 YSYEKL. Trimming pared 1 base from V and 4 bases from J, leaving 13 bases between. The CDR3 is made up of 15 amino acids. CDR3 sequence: CASSQGDRRGTEAFF. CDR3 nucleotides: TGCGCCAGCAGCCAAGGGGACCGAAGGGGCACTGAAGCTTTCTTT.

CDR3 sequence reads: CASSLYRLYGYTF. In DNA form, the CDR3 reads TGTGCCAGCAGTTTGTACAGACTCTATGGCTACACCTTC. V usage is TRBV12-3 or TRBV12-4 and J usage is TRBJ1-2; no reliable D call. V lost 3 bases and J lost 4, with 9 bases in between. The CDR3 is 13 amino acids.

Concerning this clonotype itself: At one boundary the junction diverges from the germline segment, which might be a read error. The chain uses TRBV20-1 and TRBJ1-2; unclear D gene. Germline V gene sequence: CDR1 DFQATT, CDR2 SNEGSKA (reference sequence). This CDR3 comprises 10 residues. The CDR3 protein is CSARGGGYTF. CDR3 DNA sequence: TGCAGTGCCAGAGGTGGCGGCTACACCTTC.

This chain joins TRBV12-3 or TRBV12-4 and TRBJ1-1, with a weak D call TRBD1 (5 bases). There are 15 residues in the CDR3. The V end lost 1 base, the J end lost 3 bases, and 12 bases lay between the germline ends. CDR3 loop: CASSLGGGRDTEAFF. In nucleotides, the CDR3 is TGTGCCAGCAGTTTAGGGGGCGGCAGGGACACTGAAGCTTTCTTT.

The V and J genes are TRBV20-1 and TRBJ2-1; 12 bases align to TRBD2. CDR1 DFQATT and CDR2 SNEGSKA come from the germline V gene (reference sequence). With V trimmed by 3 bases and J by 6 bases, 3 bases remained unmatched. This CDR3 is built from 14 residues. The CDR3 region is CSARTSGGINEQFF. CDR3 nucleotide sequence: TGCAGTGCTAGGACTAGCGGGGGTATCAATGAGCAGTTCTTC.

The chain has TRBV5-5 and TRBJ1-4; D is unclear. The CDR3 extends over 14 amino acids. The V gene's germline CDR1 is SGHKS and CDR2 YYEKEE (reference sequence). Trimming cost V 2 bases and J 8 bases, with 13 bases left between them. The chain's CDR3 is CASSLKDPEEKLFF. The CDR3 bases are TGTGCCAGCAGCTTAAAGGACCCGGAGGAAAAACTGTTTTTT.

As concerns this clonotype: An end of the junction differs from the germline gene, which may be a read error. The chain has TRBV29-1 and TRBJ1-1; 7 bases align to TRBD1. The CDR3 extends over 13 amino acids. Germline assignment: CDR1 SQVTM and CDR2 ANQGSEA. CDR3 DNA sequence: TGCAGCGTTGAAGCTGGGACAGACACTGGAGCTTTCTTT. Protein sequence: CSVEAGTDTGAFF.

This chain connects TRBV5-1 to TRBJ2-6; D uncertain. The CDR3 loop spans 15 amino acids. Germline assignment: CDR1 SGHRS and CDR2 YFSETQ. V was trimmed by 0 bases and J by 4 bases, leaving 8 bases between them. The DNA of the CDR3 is TGCGCCAGCAGCTTGGACGTGGCCGGGGCCAACGTCCTGACTTTC. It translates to CASSLDVAGANVLTF.

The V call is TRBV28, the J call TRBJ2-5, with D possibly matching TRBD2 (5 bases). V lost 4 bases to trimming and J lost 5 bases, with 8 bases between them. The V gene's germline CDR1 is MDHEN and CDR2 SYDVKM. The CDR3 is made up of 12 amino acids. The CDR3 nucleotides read TGTGCCAGCAGTTCCCGGAGGGAGACCCAGTACTTC. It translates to CASSSRRETQYF.

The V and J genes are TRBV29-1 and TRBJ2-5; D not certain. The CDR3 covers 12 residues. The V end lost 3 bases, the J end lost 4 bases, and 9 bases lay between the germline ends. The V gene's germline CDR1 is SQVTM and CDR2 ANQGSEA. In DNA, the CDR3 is TGCAGCGTTGAGGCCGGGTCAGAGACCCAGTACTTC. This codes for CSVEAGSETQYF. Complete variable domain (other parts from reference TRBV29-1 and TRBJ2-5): SAVISQKPSRDICQRGTSLTIQCQVDSQVTMMFWYRQQPGQSLTLIATANQGSEATYESGFVIDKFPISRPNLTFSTLTVSNMSPEDSSIYLCSVEAGSETQYFGPGTRLLVL.

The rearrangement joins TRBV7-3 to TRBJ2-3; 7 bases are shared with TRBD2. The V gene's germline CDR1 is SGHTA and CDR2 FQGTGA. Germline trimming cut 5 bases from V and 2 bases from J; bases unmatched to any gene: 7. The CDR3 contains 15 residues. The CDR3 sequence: CASSPERGYTDTQYF. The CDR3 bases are TGTGCCAGCAGCCCAGAGCGGGGATACACAGATACGCAGTATTTT.

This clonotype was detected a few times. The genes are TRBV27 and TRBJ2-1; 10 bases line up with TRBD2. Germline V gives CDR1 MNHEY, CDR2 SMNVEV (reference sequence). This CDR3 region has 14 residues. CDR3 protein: CASGQREGRSEQFF. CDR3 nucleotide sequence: TGTGCTTCTGGCCAGCGGGAGGGCCGTAGTGAGCAGTTCTTC.

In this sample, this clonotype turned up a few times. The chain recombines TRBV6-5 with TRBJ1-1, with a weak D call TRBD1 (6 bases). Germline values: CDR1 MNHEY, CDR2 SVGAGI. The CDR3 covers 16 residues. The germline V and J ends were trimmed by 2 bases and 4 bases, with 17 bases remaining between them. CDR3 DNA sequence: TGTGCCAGCAGTTACACCGGGTGGGGGCCGCGCACTGAAGCTTTCTTT. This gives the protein CASSYTGWGPRTEAFF.

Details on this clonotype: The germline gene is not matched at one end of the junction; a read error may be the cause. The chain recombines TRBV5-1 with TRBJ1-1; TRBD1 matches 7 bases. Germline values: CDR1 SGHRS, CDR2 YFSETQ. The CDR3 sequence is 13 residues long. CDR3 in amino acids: CASSGQVNTEAFF. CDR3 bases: TGTGCCAGCAGCGGACAGGTGAACACTGAAGCTTTCTTT.

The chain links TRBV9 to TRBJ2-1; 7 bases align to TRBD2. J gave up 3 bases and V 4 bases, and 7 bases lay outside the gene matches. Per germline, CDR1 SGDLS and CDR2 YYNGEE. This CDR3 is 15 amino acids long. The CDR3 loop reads CASSSRLADYNEQFF. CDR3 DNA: TGTGCCAGCAGCTCCCGGCTAGCGGACTACAATGAGCAGTTCTTC.

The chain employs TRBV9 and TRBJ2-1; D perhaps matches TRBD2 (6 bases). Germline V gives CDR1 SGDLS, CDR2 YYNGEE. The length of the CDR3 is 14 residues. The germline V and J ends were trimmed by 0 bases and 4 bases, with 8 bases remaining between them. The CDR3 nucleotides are TGTGCCAGCAGCGTAGGGCGGGATTACAATGAGCAGTTCTTC. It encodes CASSVGRDYNEQFF.

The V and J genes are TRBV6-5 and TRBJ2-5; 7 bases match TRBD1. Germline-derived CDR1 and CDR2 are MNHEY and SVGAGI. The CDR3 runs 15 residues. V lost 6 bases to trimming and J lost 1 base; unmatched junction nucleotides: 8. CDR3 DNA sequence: TGTGCCAGCAGGGGACATGGGACAGCCCAAGAGACCCAGTACTTC. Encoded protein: CASRGHGTAQETQYF.

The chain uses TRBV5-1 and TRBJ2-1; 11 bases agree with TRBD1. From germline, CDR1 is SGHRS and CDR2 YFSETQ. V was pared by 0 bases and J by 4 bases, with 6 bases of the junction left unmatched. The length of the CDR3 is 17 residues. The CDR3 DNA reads TGCGCCAGCAGCTTGGGGAAGGGACAGGGGGTATACAATGAGCAGTTCTTC. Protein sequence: CASSLGKGQGVYNEQFF.

This CDR3 is CASSRRSSGTSTDTQYF. The CDR3 DNA is TGTGCCAGCAGTCGAAGATCTAGCGGTACTAGCACAGATACGCAGTATTTT. V usage is TRBV27 and J usage is TRBJ2-3; 7 bases line up with TRBD2. Germline V CDR1 and CDR2: MNHEY, SMNVEV (reference sequence). The length of the CDR3 is 17 residues. V gave up 5 bases and J gave up 0 bases; unmatched junction bases: 11.

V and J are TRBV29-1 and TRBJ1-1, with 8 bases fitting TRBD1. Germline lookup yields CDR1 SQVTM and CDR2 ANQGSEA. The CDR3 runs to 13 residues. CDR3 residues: CSAQGQANTEAFF. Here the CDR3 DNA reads TGCAGTGCTCAGGGACAGGCTAACACTGAAGCTTTCTTT.

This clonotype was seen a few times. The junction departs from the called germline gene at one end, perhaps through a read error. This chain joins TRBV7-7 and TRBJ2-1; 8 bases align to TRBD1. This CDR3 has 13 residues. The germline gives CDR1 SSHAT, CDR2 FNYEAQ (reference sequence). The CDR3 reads CASSFSRGQAQFF. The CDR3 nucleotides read TGTGCTAGCAGCTTCTCGCGGGGACAGGCACAGTTCTTC.

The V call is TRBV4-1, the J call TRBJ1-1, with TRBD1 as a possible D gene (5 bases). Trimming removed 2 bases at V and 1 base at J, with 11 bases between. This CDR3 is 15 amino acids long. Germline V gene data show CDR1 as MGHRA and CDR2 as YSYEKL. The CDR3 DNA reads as TGCGCCAGCAGCCAACCGTATACAGGGAACACTGAAGCTTTCTTT. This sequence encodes CASSQPYTGNTEAFF.

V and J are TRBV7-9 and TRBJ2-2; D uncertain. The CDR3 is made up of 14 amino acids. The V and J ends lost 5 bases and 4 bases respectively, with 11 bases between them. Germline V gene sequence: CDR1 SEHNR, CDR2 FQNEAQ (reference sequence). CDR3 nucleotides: TGTGCCAGCAGCCGTAGGGAATTCACCGGGGAGCTGTTTTTT. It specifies CASSRREFTGELFF.

The CDR3 loop reads CASSLFLAGAIDTQYF. The CDR3 DNA follows: TGTGCCAGCAGCTTATTCCTAGCGGGAGCAATAGATACGCAGTATTTT. The chain carries TRBV7-2 and TRBJ2-3; TRBD2 matches at 10 bases. The CDR3 extends over 16 amino acids. V shed 2 bases, J shed 5 bases, and the junction held 7 bases outside the gene matches. Germline lookup yields CDR1 SGHTA and CDR2 FQGNSA.

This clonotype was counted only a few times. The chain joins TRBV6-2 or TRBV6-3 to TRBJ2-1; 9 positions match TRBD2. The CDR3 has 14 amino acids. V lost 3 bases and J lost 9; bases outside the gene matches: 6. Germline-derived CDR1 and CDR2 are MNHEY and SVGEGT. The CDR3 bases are TGTGCCAGCAGTTATAGCGGGAGTACGGTTGAGCAGTTCTTC. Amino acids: CASSYSGSTVEQFF.